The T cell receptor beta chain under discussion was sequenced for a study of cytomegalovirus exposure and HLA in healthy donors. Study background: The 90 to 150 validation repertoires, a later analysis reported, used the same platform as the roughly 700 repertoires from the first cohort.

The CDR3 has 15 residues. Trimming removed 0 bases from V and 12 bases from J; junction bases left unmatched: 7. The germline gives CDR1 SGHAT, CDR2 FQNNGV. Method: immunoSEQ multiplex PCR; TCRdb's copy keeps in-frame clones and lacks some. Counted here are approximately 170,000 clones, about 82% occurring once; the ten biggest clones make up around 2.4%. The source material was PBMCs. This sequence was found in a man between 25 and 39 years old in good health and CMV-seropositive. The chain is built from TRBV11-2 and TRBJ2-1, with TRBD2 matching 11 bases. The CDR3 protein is CASSLETSGALGQFF. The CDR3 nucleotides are TGTGCCAGCAGCTTAGAGACTAGCGGGGCCTTGGGGCAGTTCTTC.